This T cell receptor (beta chain) was profiled in a study of blood T cell repertoires in COVID-19. Clones were sequenced by immunoSEQ multiplex PCR, and TCRdb holds only the in-frame ones, with some missing. Among hundreds of thousands of clones, over 75% were seen once, and the ten largest hold around 2.2%. This sequence was found in a woman aged 35 to 49 who had recovered from COVID-19. Sequenced material: peripheral blood.

In nucleotides, the CDR3 is TGTGCCAGCAGCTGGACTAGCGGGTACAATGAGCAGTTCTTC. Residues: CASSWTSGYNEQFF. The chain employs TRBV3-1 (or the pseudogene TRBV3-2) and TRBJ2-1, with 11 bases aligning to TRBD2. With V trimmed by 5 bases and J by 4 bases, 1 base remained unmatched. Germline V CDR1 and CDR2: LGHDT, YNNKEL (reference sequence). This CDR3 is 14 amino acids long.